Below are 13 T cell receptor beta chains sequenced from a single sample in a study of early T cells in non-severe SARS-CoV-2 infection. TCRdb itself ran the 5' RACE reads through MiXCR, one entry per CDR3 protein. The repertoire holds some 80,000 distinct CDR3 sequences, with about 5% as singletons. This specimen was whole blood, taken at baseline. The origin of the receptors is an adult who was a healthcare worker with PCR-confirmed SARS-CoV-2 infection or an uninfected control (not recorded which).

Notes on this clonotype: A much larger clone sits a single nucleotide away, making a read error possible. This rearrangement joins TRBV20-1 to TRBJ2-3; 8 nucleotides align to TRBD1. The V gene end was trimmed by 5 bases and the J gene end by 7 bases; junction bases not matched to a gene: 8. Germline V lookup: CDR1 DFQATT, CDR2 SNEGSKA (reference sequence). The CDR3 contains 13 residues. CDR3 in amino acids: CSAPGQVTNTQYF. CDR3 DNA: TGCAGTGCTCCGGGACAGGTCACGAATACGCAGTATTTT.

This clonotype has at least ten counts. The chain carries TRBV27 and TRBJ1-2; TRBD1 is a possible D gene (5 bases). The CDR3 has 12 residues. Trimming took 3 bases from V and 11 from J, leaving 13 bases between them. Germline V lookup: CDR1 MNHEY, CDR2 SMNVEV (reference sequence). The CDR3 sequence: CASSFQGTAYTF. The CDR3 nucleotides read TGTGCCAGCAGTTTCCAGGGAACGGCTTACACCTTC.

This clonotype was counted many times. The chain carries TRBV30 and TRBJ2-1; D is ambiguous. The CDR3 runs to 17 residues. Trimming left V 3 bases short and J 1 base short, with 19 bases between. The germline gives CDR1 GTSNPN, CDR2 SVGIG (reference sequence). In DNA form, the CDR3 reads TGTGCCTGGAGGCCACCGTTAGTTTCAAGGTCCTACAATGAGCAGTTCTTC. It codes for CAWRPPLVSRSYNEQFF.

This clonotype was picked up many times. The V and J genes are TRBV12-3 or TRBV12-4 and TRBJ1-1; the D gene is possibly TRBD1 (6 bases). The CDR3 covers 13 residues. V gave up 5 bases and J gave up 3 bases, with 10 bases separating them. CDR3 nucleotide sequence: TGTGCCAGCAGTCAACAGGGTTACACTGAAGCTTTCTTT. Translated, it gives CASSQQGYTEAFF.

The chain joins TRBV4-2 to TRBJ2-1; 8 bases align to TRBD2. Germline CDR1 reads LGHNA; CDR2 reads YNFKEQ. This CDR3 spans 18 amino acids. Trimming at V came to 0 bases and at J to 6 bases, leaving 13 bases not matched to a gene. CDR3 nucleotides: TGTGCCAGCAGCCAAGACAACGTCCTCCCAGCGGGAGCCAATGAGCAGTTCTTC. Its translation is CASSQDNVLPAGANEQFF.

This clonotype was picked up a small number of times. The chain uses TRBV12-3 or TRBV12-4 and TRBJ1-1; a weak D match, TRBD1 (5 bases). V was trimmed by 6 bases and J by 0 bases, leaving 14 bases between them. The CDR3 runs to 15 residues. The CDR3 DNA reads as TGTGCCAGCAGCCCTAGTCGGGGCGTGAACACTGAAGCTTTCTTT. Protein sequence: CASSPSRGVNTEAFF.

The sample holds a few counts of this clonotype. The chain carries TRBV20-1 and TRBJ2-7, with TRBD2 matching over 15 bases. Germline V gene lookup returns CDR1 DFQATT and CDR2 SNEGSKA (reference sequence). The CDR3 consists of 18 residues. Trimming removed 1 base from V and 6 bases from J; junction bases left unmatched: 13. CDR3 sequence reads: CSARAFPGTSGRRGEQYF. The CDR3 DNA is TGCAGTGCTAGAGCCTTCCCCGGGACTAGCGGGAGGAGGGGCGAGCAGTACTTC.

This clonotype was picked up a small number of times. The rearrangement uses TRBV28 and TRBJ2-7; 8 bases fit TRBD1. V gave up 5 bases and J gave up 5 bases; unmatched junction bases: 14. This CDR3 comprises 16 residues. Looked up from germline, CDR1 is MDHEN and CDR2 is SYDVKM. Here the CDR3 reads CASSPGQGRKYDEQYF. Here the CDR3 DNA reads TGTGCCAGCAGTCCAGGACAGGGTAGGAAGTACGACGAGCAGTACTTC.

This clonotype was recorded at least ten times. This chain uses TRBV6-2 or TRBV6-3 with TRBJ2-3; 13 bases are a match to TRBD2. The junction had 1 base not matched to a gene; V was cut back by 5 bases and J by 5 bases. The germline V gene has CDR1 MNHEY and CDR2 SVGEGT. The CDR3 totals 14 residues. The CDR3 nucleotides read TGTGCCAGCAGTGGACTAGCGGGGGAAGATACGCAGTATTTT. As protein: CASSGLAGEDTQYF.

This clonotype occurred a few times. The genes are TRBV5-5 and TRBJ1-5; TRBD1 matches at 9 bases. V lost 4 bases, J lost 4 bases, and 12 bases stayed unmatched. The CDR3 is 17 amino acids. CDR1 and CDR2 (germline): SGHKS, YYEKEE (reference sequence). DNA of the CDR3: TGTGCCAGCAGCCCGCGGGGACAGGGAAAGGTTAATCAGCCCCAGCATTTT. Translated, it gives CASSPRGQGKVNQPQHF.

The table lists this clonotype with a few counts. The chain uses TRBV6-2 or TRBV6-3 and TRBJ2-3; 7 nucleotides match TRBD2. This CDR3 spans 15 amino acids. J lost 4 bases, V lost 6 bases, and 10 bases had no gene match. Germline V gene sequence: CDR1 MNHEY, CDR2 SVGEGT. The CDR3 loop is CASSLRGTTPDTQYF. The CDR3 DNA reads as TGTGCCAGCAGCCTCAGAGGGACTACACCAGATACGCAGTATTTT.

This clonotype has only a few counts. The chain joins TRBV12-3 or TRBV12-4 to TRBJ1-1, with D unresolved. The CDR3 totals 14 residues. The ends were cut back, 3 bases at V and 5 bases at J, with 13 bases in the middle. CDR3 amino acids: CASSLARVGTEAFF. CDR3 in DNA: TGTGCCAGCAGTTTGGCGAGAGTGGGGACTGAAGCTTTCTTT.

About this clonotype: The junction and the germline gene differ at one end; a read error may be behind it. The chain links TRBV20-1 to TRBJ2-3; perhaps TRBD2 as D (6 bases). Germline-derived CDR1 and CDR2 are DFQATT and SNEGSKA (reference sequence). This CDR3 region has 15 residues. The CDR3 sequence is CSAPPGVLEPDAQYF. The CDR3 DNA sequence: TGCAGTGCGCCTCCGGGGGTTTTGGAGCCAGATGCGCAGTATTTT.